This T cell receptor beta chain was sequenced during a study of cytomegalovirus exposure and HLA in healthy donors. PCR involved 60 Vbeta and 13 Jbeta primers. Produced via immunoSEQ multiplex PCR; TCRdb's table is partial and in-frame only. The sample carries 160,000 or so clones, 60% to 85% recorded once. The sample was PBMCs. This receptor was identified in a woman in her 40s in good health and CMV-seronegative.

CDR3 region: CASRPLLAGDTQYF. The CDR3 nucleotides are TGCGCCAGCAGACCACTATTAGCGGGAGATACGCAGTATTTT. The chain is built from TRBV10-2 and TRBJ2-3, with 7 bases fitting TRBD2. Germline V gives CDR1 WSHSY, CDR2 SAAADI. This CDR3 has 14 residues. Trimming removed 6 bases from V and 5 bases from J; junction bases left unmatched: 8.